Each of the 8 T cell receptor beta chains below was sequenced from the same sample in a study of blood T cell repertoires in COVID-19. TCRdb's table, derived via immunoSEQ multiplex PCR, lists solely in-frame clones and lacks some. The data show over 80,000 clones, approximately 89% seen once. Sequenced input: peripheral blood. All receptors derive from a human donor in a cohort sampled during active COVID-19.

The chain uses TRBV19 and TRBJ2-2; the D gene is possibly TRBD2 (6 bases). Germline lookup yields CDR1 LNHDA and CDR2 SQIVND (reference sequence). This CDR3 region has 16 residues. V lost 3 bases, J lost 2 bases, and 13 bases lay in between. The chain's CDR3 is CASSILGTFNTGELFF. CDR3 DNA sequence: TGTGCCAGTAGTATCTTGGGGACTTTTAACACCGGGGAGCTGTTTTTT. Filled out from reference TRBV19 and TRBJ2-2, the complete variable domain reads DGGITQSPKYLFRKEGQNVTLSCEQNLNHDAMYWYRQDPGQGLRLIYYSQIVNDFQKGDIAEGYSVSREKKESFPLTVTSAQKNPTAFYLCASSILGTFNTGELFFGEGSRLTVL.

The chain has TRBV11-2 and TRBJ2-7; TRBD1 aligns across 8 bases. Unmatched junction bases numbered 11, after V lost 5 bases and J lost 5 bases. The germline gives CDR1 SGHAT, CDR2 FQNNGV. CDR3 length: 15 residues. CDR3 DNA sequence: TGTGCCAGCAGCACTTCAGGGGGCGCGTGGAACGAGCAGTACTTC. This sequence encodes CASSTSGGAWNEQYF. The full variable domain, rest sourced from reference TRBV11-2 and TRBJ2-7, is EAGVAQSPRYKIIEKRQSVAFWCNPISGHATLYWYQQILGQGPKLLIQFQNNGVVDDSQLPKDRFSAERLKGVDSTLKIQPAKLEDSAVYLCASSTSGGAWNEQYFGPGTRLTVT.

CDR3 bases: TGTGCCAGCAGCTTGGGGTCAGGATACAGGGAGAGCACTGAAGCTTTCTTT. This codes for CASSLGSGYRESTEAFF. The V call is TRBV11-3, the J call TRBJ1-1; D may be TRBD1 (6 bases). Germline CDR1 is SGHNT and CDR2 is YENEEA. The ends were cut back, 3 bases at V and 4 bases at J, with 21 bases in the middle. This CDR3 contains 17 residues.

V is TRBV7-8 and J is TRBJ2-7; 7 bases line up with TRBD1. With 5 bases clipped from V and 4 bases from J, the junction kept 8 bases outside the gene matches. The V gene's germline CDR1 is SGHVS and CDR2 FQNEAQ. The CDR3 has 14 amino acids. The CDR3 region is CASSGPGQLYEQYF. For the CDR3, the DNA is TGTGCCAGCAGCGGGCCGGGACAGTTATACGAGCAGTACTTC.

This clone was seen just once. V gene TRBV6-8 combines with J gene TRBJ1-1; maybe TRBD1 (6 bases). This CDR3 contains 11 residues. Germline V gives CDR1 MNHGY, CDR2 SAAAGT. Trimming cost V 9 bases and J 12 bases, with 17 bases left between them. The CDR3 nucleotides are TGTGCCAGAAGCAAAACAGGGTCCCCTTTCTTT. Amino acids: CARSKTGSPFF.

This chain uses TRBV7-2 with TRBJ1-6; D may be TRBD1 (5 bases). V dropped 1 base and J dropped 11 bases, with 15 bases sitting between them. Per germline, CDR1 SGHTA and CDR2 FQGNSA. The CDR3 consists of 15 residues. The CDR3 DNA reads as TGTGCCAGCAGCTTAGGGGGCGGAGGAGGGCCACCCCTCCACTTT. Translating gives CASSLGGGGGPPLHF.

The CDR3 reads CASSLEWDRGPNNYGYTF. As DNA, the CDR3 is TGTGCCAGCAGCTTGGAATGGGACAGGGGGCCCAATAACTATGGCTACACCTTC. The chain joins TRBV5-6 to TRBJ1-2; 12 bases agree with TRBD1. CDR3 length equals 18 residues. CDR1 SGHDT and CDR2 YYEEEE come from the germline V gene. Trimming took 0 bases from V and 1 from J; bases not matched to a gene: 7.

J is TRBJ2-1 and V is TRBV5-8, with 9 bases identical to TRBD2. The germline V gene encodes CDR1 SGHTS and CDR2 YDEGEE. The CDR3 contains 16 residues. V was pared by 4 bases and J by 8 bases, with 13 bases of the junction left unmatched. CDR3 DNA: TGTGCCAGCAGCCCCGGGGTAGCGGGAGCTGTAGATGAGCAGTTCTTC. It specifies CASSPGVAGAVDEQFF.